This T cell receptor (beta chain) was documented in a study of blood T cell repertoires in COVID-19. This clone occurred a few times. This sample also contains other DNA sequences that code for the same CDR3. TCRdb's copy holds only in-frame clones and misses some; the assay was immunoSEQ multiplex PCR. Altogether 200,000 to 300,000 clones are present, 80% to 90% being singletons, with the ten largest covering 0.85% to 0.95%. Per the germline V gene, CDR1 is MDHEN and CDR2 is SYDVKM. Losses at the gene ends were 1 base for V and 5 bases for J; bases not matched to a gene: 3. The CDR3 length is 14 residues.

The sample consisted of PBMCs or T cells enriched from blood (not recorded which). The TCR was taken from a man aged 50 to 60 who had been exposed to COVID-19. The chain combines TRBV28 with TRBJ1-2; 8 nucleotides match TRBD1. Here the CDR3 DNA reads TGTGCCAGCAGTTTATACCAGGGGGCGTATGGCTACACCTTC. It is translated as CASSLYQGAYGYTF.